A single sample is the source of the 32 T cell receptor beta chains below, sequenced in a study of regulatory T cells in long-lasting Graves disease. Time point here: newly diagnosed GD, antithyroid drugs for less than 3 months. The TCR library used RNA extracted from PBMCs. TCR beta libraries were built with iRepertoire HTBI primers and Arm-PCR of CDR3 regions. A single record per CDR3 protein comes from TCRdb applying MiXCR to the multiplex PCR reads. The profile shows around 450,000 distinct CDR3 sequences, about 15% of them singletons. The same data also contributed to another study, on T cells in Graves' hyperthyroidism and ophthalmopathy.

The sequencing used peripheral blood mononuclear cells (PBMCs), collected at new diagnosis, from a patient treated with antithyroid drugs. Receptor source: a woman aged 25 to 39 with Graves disease.

The table lists this clonotype with many counts. Mismatch with germline at one junction end may stem from a read error. The chain couples TRBV20-1 to TRBJ2-7, with unresolved D. CDR1 is DFQATT and CDR2 is SNEGSKA in the germline V gene (reference sequence). This CDR3 contains 13 residues. CDR3 in amino acids: CSARDQSRYEQYF. The CDR3 bases are TGCAGCGCTAGAGATCAATCAAGATACGAGCAGTACTTC.

About this clonotype: Given a much more abundant clone one base away, this may be a read error. The V gene is TRBV3-1, the J gene TRBJ2-2, with D possibly matching TRBD1 (6 bases). Germline values: CDR1 LGHDT, CDR2 YNNKEL (reference sequence). This CDR3 spans 16 amino acids. CDR3 DNA: TGTGCCGGCAGCCAAGTCGACAGGCTGGACACCGGGGAGCTGTTTTTT. Protein product: CAGSQVDRLDTGELFF.

This clonotype was seen at least ten times. The chain recombines TRBV18 with TRBJ1-1; D ambiguous. Germline CDR1 and CDR2: KGHSH and LQKENI. This CDR3 has 14 residues. Trimming shortened V by 3 bases and J by 4 bases, and 12 bases separated the two germline ends. The CDR3 here is CASSPENGGTEAFF. The CDR3 region has the DNA TGTGCCAGCTCACCGGAGAATGGCGGCACTGAAGCTTTCTTT.

This clonotype was detected a few times. V gene TRBV7-3 combines with J gene TRBJ2-3, with 9 bases lining up with TRBD1. The CDR3 has 16 amino acids. Germline CDR1 is SGHTA and CDR2 is FQGTGA. V lost 2 bases, J lost 4 bases, and 7 bases stayed unmatched. The DNA of the CDR3 is TGTGCCAGCAGCTTATCAGGACAGGGGTTAGCAGATACGCAGTATTTT. It specifies CASSLSGQGLADTQYF.

In regard to this clonotype: This may be a read error, as it is one base from a much larger clone. The chain links TRBV12-3 or TRBV12-4 to TRBJ2-2; possibly TRBD2 for D (5 bases). V was trimmed by 3 bases and J by 6 bases, leaving 8 bases between them. The CDR3 is 13 residues long. CDR3 residues: CASSFGLAGELFF. CDR3 sequence (DNA): TGTGCCAGCAGTTTCGGACTGGCCGGGGAGCTGTTTTTT.

The CDR3 DNA reads TGTGCCTCATGGGACAGGGGGGTAAATTCACCCCTCCACTTT. The encoded protein is CASWDRGVNSPLHF. The chain recombines TRBV2 with TRBJ1-6; 11 bases fit TRBD1. The CDR3 is 14 residues long. From germline, CDR1 is SNHLY and CDR2 FYNNEI. J lost 7 bases, V lost 11 bases, and 7 bases had no gene match.

The CDR3 region is CASSQDSILAVSYNEQFF. The CDR3, as DNA: TGTGCCAGCAGCCAAGATAGCATCCTAGCGGTCTCCTACAATGAGCAGTTCTTC. The chain uses TRBV14 and TRBJ2-1, with TRBD2 matching over 7 bases. The CDR3 is 18 amino acids. Germline assignment: CDR1 SGHDN and CDR2 FVKESK. The junction had 8 bases not matched to a gene; V was cut back by 0 bases and J by 0 bases. Full variable domain (outside the CDR3, taken from reference TRBV14 and TRBJ2-1): EAGVTQFPSHSVIEKGQTVTLRCDPISGHDNLYWYRRVMGKEIKFLLHFVKESKQDESGMPNNRFLAERTGGTYSTLKVQPAELEDSGVYFCASSQDSILAVSYNEQFFGPGTRLTVL.

This clonotype has ten or more counts. The genes are TRBV2 and TRBJ2-7; 12 bases are shared with TRBD2. CDR1 and CDR2 from the germline V gene are SNHLY and FYNNEI. This CDR3 spans 13 amino acids. Unmatched junction bases numbered 2, after V lost 8 bases and J lost 3 bases. The CDR3 region has the DNA TGTGCCAGCCTGACTAGCGGGAGCTACGAGCAGTACTTC. Translation: CASLTSGSYEQYF.

This clonotype was recorded at least ten times. The rearrangement links TRBV12-3 or TRBV12-4 to TRBJ2-7; D unclear. The CDR3 is 12 amino acids. Between the trimmed V and J ends, which lost 3 bases and 6 bases, there was a span of 9 bases. For the CDR3, the DNA is TGTGCCAGCAGTTTGGGTGGGTTCGAGCAGTACTTC. Its translation is CASSLGGFEQYF.

The sample holds many counts of this clonotype. In DNA form, the CDR3 reads TGCAGCGTTGTGCGGGAGATGTCCTACAATGAGCAGTTCTTC. Its translation is CSVVREMSYNEQFF. The V gene is TRBV29-1, the J gene TRBJ2-1, with 7 bases matching TRBD2. The germline V gene encodes CDR1 SQVTM and CDR2 ANQGSEA. The V segment lost 4 bases and the J segment 1 base; nucleotides outside the gene matches: 4. The length of the CDR3 is 14 residues.

This clonotype was detected a few times. V is TRBV7-7 and J is TRBJ2-3; 14 bases map to TRBD2. The CDR3 has 14 amino acids. J gave up 10 bases and V 4 bases, and 4 bases lay outside the gene matches. Per germline, CDR1 SSHAT and CDR2 FNYEAQ (reference sequence). CDR3 loop: CASSSGTSGSAQYF. DNA of the CDR3: TGTGCCAGCAGCTCCGGGACTAGCGGGAGTGCGCAGTATTTT.

This clonotype showed up many times. The chain carries TRBV3-1 and TRBJ2-1; a weak D match, TRBD2 (7 bases). Trimming took off 0 bases at V and 6 bases at J, with 15 bases between the two ends. CDR3 length: 16 residues. Germline values: CDR1 LGHDT, CDR2 YNNKEL (reference sequence). CDR3 sequence reads: CASSQDLGGLGNEQFF. CDR3 in DNA: TGTGCCAGCAGCCAAGACCTCGGGGGGCTGGGCAATGAGCAGTTCTTC.

This clonotype was observed at least ten times. The genes are TRBV13 and TRBJ2-3; 12 bases agree with TRBD1. This CDR3 has 17 amino acids. After removal of 7 bases from V and 5 bases from J, the junction contained 13 bases not matched to a gene. Per the germline V gene, CDR1 is PRHDT and CDR2 is FYEKMQ (reference sequence). In DNA, the CDR3 is TGTGCCAGCAATAACCCGGGGGGGGACAGGGGGCGAGATACGCAGTATTTT. Its protein product is CASNNPGGDRGRDTQYF.

The rearrangement uses TRBV11-3 and TRBJ2-1, with TRBD1 identical over 7 bases. Trimming at V came to 2 bases and at J to 6 bases, leaving 7 bases not matched to a gene. CDR1 and CDR2 from the germline V gene are SGHNT and YENEEA. CDR3 size: 15 residues. CDR3 bases: TGTGCCAGCAGCTTACACAGGGGTTCCGGCAATGAGCAGTTCTTC. Encoded protein: CASSLHRGSGNEQFF. The variable domain in full, completed from reference TRBV11-3 and TRBJ2-1, reads EAGVVQSPRYKIIEKKQPVAFWCNPISGHNTLYWYLQNLGQGPELLIRYENEEAVDDSQLPKDRFSAERLKGVDSTLKIQPAELGDSAVYLCASSLHRGSGNEQFFGPGTRLTVL.

Only a few counts were recorded for this clonotype. The chain is built from TRBV4-1 and TRBJ2-5; 7 bases are shared with TRBD1. Germline CDR1 reads MGHRA; CDR2 reads YSYEKL. Germline trimming cut 0 bases from V and 2 bases from J; bases unmatched to any gene: 9. This CDR3 contains 17 residues. The CDR3 loop is CASSQEGTARDQETQYF. The CDR3 bases are TGCGCCAGCAGCCAAGAAGGGACAGCGAGGGATCAAGAGACCCAGTACTTC.

About this clonotype: Mismatch with germline at one junction end may stem from a read error. The V gene is TRBV11-3, the J gene TRBJ2-7; a weak D match, TRBD1 (5 bases). The CDR3 is 14 amino acids. Germline values: CDR1 SGHNT, CDR2 YENEEA. The CDR3 sequence is CASSPLRTSSAVDF. CDR3 nucleotides: TGTGCCAGCAGCCCCCTGAGGACATCTTCGGCGGTCGACTTC.

This clonotype occurred a few times. The gene calls are TRBV28 and TRBJ2-2, with 8 positions matching TRBD2. V lost 3 bases, J lost 4 bases, and 4 bases stayed unmatched. The germline gives CDR1 MDHEN, CDR2 SYDVKM. CDR3 length: 15 residues. Here the CDR3 DNA reads TGTGCCAGCAGTTTTAGGCTAGCGGGCACCGGGGAGCTGTTTTTT. This gives the protein CASSFRLAGTGELFF.

This clonotype was seen repeatedly, ten times or more. The J gene is TRBJ2-7, the V gene TRBV28; 7 bases map to TRBD1. This CDR3 spans 11 amino acids. V dropped 8 bases and J dropped 3; count of bases not matched to a gene: 1. The germline CDR1 and CDR2 sequences are MDHEN and SYDVKM. The CDR3 bases are TGTGCCAGCGGGACAGACTACGAGCAGTACTTC. It codes for CASGTDYEQYF.

This clonotype was observed at least ten times. The V call is TRBV4-1, the J call TRBJ2-7; D gene uncertain. The ends were cut back, 5 bases at V and 3 bases at J, with 17 bases in the middle. This CDR3 has 15 residues. The germline CDR1 and CDR2 sequences are MGHRA and YSYEKL. Written as DNA, the CDR3 is TGCGCCAGCAGCAACGCCCTGACGGGCCTCTACGAGCAGTACTTC. It encodes CASSNALTGLYEQYF.

This clonotype was recorded many times. The chain links TRBV30 to TRBJ2-7; D unclear. Germline assignment: CDR1 GTSNPN and CDR2 SVGIG (reference sequence). CDR3 size: 11 residues. Deletions cut 2 bases from V and 5 bases from J, with 7 bases between. The CDR3 region is CAWSSLHEQYF. The CDR3 DNA follows: TGTGCCTGGAGTAGCCTCCACGAGCAGTACTTC.

This clonotype has ten or more counts. V is TRBV2 and J is TRBJ2-1; TRBD2 agrees at 12 bases. J lost 8 bases, V lost 4 bases, and 6 bases had no gene match. Germline V gene sequence: CDR1 SNHLY, CDR2 FYNNEI. The CDR3 is made up of 15 amino acids. The CDR3 DNA follows: TGTGCCAGCAGTGTGACTAGCGGGAGTGGCTATGAGCAGTTCTTC. Encoded protein: CASSVTSGSGYEQFF.

This clonotype was counted many times. This chain links TRBV2 with TRBJ2-2, with D possibly matching TRBD2 (6 bases). The CDR3 runs to 14 residues. Germline CDR1 and CDR2: SNHLY and FYNNEI. V was shortened by 4 bases and J by 3 bases, with 9 bases between the two germline ends. The CDR3 reads CASSVSGHTGELFF. The CDR3 DNA is TGTGCCAGCAGTGTTAGCGGACACACCGGGGAGCTGTTTTTT.

This clonotype occurred a few times. The chain is built from TRBV27 and TRBJ1-5; 7 bases are shared with TRBD1. CDR3 length equals 16 residues. Germline V gene sequence: CDR1 MNHEY, CDR2 SMNVEV (reference sequence). The J segment lost 2 bases and the V segment lost 3 bases, leaving 7 bases of the junction unmatched. CDR3 sequence (DNA): TGTGCCAGCAGTTTTACAGGGGCGAGTGGCAATCAGCCCCAGCATTTT. It encodes CASSFTGASGNQPQHF.

In its sample, this clonotype was seen many times. The J gene is TRBJ2-7, the V gene TRBV5-4, with a tentative D call TRBD1 (6 bases). V was clipped by 3 bases and J by 3 bases, with 13 bases between them. The CDR3 is 14 residues long. Germline CDR1 SGHNT, CDR2 YYREEE (reference sequence). Here the CDR3 DNA reads TGTGCCAGCAGCTCTCCGGGACACTTCTACGAGCAGTACTTC. Amino acids: CASSSPGHFYEQYF.

This clonotype was seen at least ten times. The V and J genes are TRBV18 and TRBJ2-1; 16 nucleotides align to TRBD2. Germline trimming cut 2 bases from V and 0 bases from J; bases unmatched to any gene: 7. Germline lookup yields CDR1 KGHSH and CDR2 LQKENI. The CDR3 totals 20 residues. The DNA for the CDR3 is TGTGCCAGCTCACCAACGGGACTAGCGGGAGGGAGGAGCTCCTACAATGAGCAGTTCTTC. Translated: CASSPTGLAGGRSSYNEQFF. The variable domain in full, completed from reference TRBV18 and TRBJ2-1, reads NAGVMQNPRHLVRRRGQEARLRCSPMKGHSHVYWYRQLPEEGLKFMVYLQKENIIDESGMPKERFSAEFPKEGPSILRIQQVVRGDSAAYFCASSPTGLAGGRSSYNEQFFGPGTRLTVL.

This clonotype was seen many times. The chain has TRBV2 and TRBJ2-3; no clear D gene. V lost 8 bases and J lost 2, with 5 bases in between. The CDR3 runs to 11 residues. Germline V gene data show CDR1 as SNHLY and CDR2 as FYNNEI. CDR3 nucleotide sequence: TGTGCCAGCGTTTACACAGATACGCAGTATTTT. Translation: CASVYTDTQYF. Full variable domain (missing parts from reference TRBV2 and TRBJ2-3): EPEVTQTPSHQVTQMGQEVILRCVPISNHLYFYWYRQILGQKVEFLVSFYNNEISEKSEIFDDQFSVERPDGSNFTLKIRSTKLEDSAMYFCASVYTDTQYFGPGTRLTVL.

This clonotype was detected ten times or more. The chain is built from TRBV19 and TRBJ1-1, with a possible D match to TRBD1 (6 bases). V lost 0 bases and J lost 5, with 22 bases in between. CDR1 and CDR2 (germline): LNHDA, SQIVND (reference sequence). This CDR3 comprises 18 residues. CDR3 sequence (DNA): TGTGCCAGTAGTATAGACTTCGGGACAACTCCTGCGGGGACTGAAGCTTTCTTT. Translated, it gives CASSIDFGTTPAGTEAFF.

This clonotype was recorded many times. The J gene is TRBJ2-7, the V gene TRBV6-5; the D is unclear. Germline V gene data show CDR1 as MNHEY and CDR2 as SVGAGI. The V end was cut by 0 bases, the J end by 7 bases, with 10 bases between. The CDR3 length is 13 residues. Written as DNA, the CDR3 is TGTGCCAGCAGTTACTCAAGGGTCCTGGAGCAGTACTTC. As protein: CASSYSRVLEQYF.

V and J are TRBV18 and TRBJ2-1; 7 positions match TRBD2. Germline CDR1 and CDR2: KGHSH and LQKENI. This CDR3 has 15 amino acids. V lost 5 bases, J lost 6 bases, and 10 bases stayed unmatched. The CDR3 DNA is TGTGCCAGCTCATCTGATTCTGGGGAGGGCAATGAGCAGTTCTTC. The encoded protein is CASSSDSGEGNEQFF. The full variable domain, its missing parts supplied by reference TRBV18 and TRBJ2-1, is NAGVMQNPRHLVRRRGQEARLRCSPMKGHSHVYWYRQLPEEGLKFMVYLQKENIIDESGMPKERFSAEFPKEGPSILRIQQVVRGDSAAYFCASSSDSGEGNEQFFGPGTRLTVL.

The table lists this clonotype with many counts. This chain links TRBV30 with TRBJ2-1, with D tentatively TRBD2 (6 bases). Deletions cut 5 bases from V and 9 bases from J, with 26 bases between. This CDR3 is built from 16 residues. Germline loops: CDR1 GTSNPN, CDR2 SVGIG (reference sequence). The CDR3 loop reads CAWCTGAAPLGGEQFF. The CDR3 nucleotides read TGTGCCTGGTGCACCGGGGCAGCACCCTTGGGAGGTGAGCAGTTCTTC.

The table lists this clonotype with many counts. The chain is built from TRBV28 and TRBJ2-1, with 13 bases matching TRBD2. Germline values: CDR1 MDHEN, CDR2 SYDVKM. The J segment lost 2 bases and the V segment lost 3 bases, leaving 10 bases of the junction unmatched. This CDR3 contains 19 residues. The CDR3 region is CASSLALAGGPLTYNEQFF. The CDR3 DNA sequence: TGTGCCAGCAGTTTGGCACTAGCGGGAGGGCCCCTCACCTACAATGAGCAGTTCTTC.

As regards this clonotype: A much larger clone differs from this one at a single base, so this may be a read error. This chain joins TRBV29-1 and TRBJ2-3; tentative D call: TRBD1 (5 bases). The germline V gene has CDR1 SQVTM and CDR2 ANQGSEA. Trimming took off 8 bases at V and 5 bases at J, with 17 bases between the two ends. This CDR3 comprises 13 residues. CDR3 DNA: TGCAGCACCAGACAGAGATTCATAGATACGCAGTATTTT. Its protein product is CSTRQRFIDTQYF.